This T cell receptor (beta chain) was identified in a study of cytomegalovirus exposure and HLA in healthy donors. Study-wide context: Earlier sequencing of 150 million to 200 million T cells yielded 100 million to 120 million unique TCR beta sequences. Overall study results and limits: Diagnosis of cytomegalovirus status made by the classifier reportedly showed high specificity and sensitivity. A later analysis reportedly identified an Asian-associated ancestry cluster as carrying fewer N-insertions than the approximately 620-donor mean. Later on, an analysis showed TCR association rates differing by HLA locus, with DRB1 the most and HLA-C the fewest.

Regarding this clone: What it recognizes is unknown. This specimen includes other DNA sequences encoding the same CDR3.

In the PCR, 60 Vbeta and 13 Jbeta primers were used. TCRdb's copy holds only in-frame clones and misses some; the assay was immunoSEQ multiplex PCR. The table lists 160,000 or so clones, less than 90% of them singletons. The V gene's germline CDR1 is SGHRS and CDR2 YFSETQ. The CDR3 is 12 residues long. The V and J ends lost 2 bases and 8 bases respectively, with 7 bases between them. Source material: PBMCs. This sequence originates from a male donor in good health and CMV-seropositive. This chain joins TRBV5-1 and TRBJ2-2; D unresolved. The CDR3 DNA follows: TGCGCCAGCAGCTTAGCCGGGGGGGAGCTGTTTTTT. It encodes CASSLAGGELFF.